Following are 20 T cell receptor beta chains from one sample sequenced in a study of shared clonotypes between healthy human individuals. Sequencing used immunoSEQ multiplex PCR; TCRdb keeps in-frame clones, though not all of them. Of roughly 2 million clones listed, 90% to 95% are singletons. The sequenced sample consisted of naive CD4+ T cells sorted from blood. Subset here: CD45RA+ positively selected. These receptors were collected from a man in his late teens or twenties in good health.

This chain joins TRBV18 and TRBJ1-1, with 7 bases identical to TRBD1. V lost 6 bases to trimming and J lost 6 bases; unmatched junction nucleotides: 10. The CDR3 covers 14 residues. CDR1 and CDR2 from the germline V gene are KGHSH and LQKENI. The CDR3: CASSPGGQEAEAFF. For the CDR3, the DNA is TGTGCCAGCTCTCCAGGGGGGCAAGAGGCTGAAGCTTTCTTT.

The chain has TRBV4-1 and TRBJ2-1; possibly TRBD2 for D (6 bases). V lost 1 base, J lost 3 bases, and 13 bases lay in between. The CDR3 loop spans 16 amino acids. Looked up from germline, CDR1 is MGHRA and CDR2 is YSYEKL. Here the CDR3 DNA reads TGCGCCAGCAGCCAAGCTGGGGGGAAGTACTACAATGAGCAGTTCTTC. Its protein product is CASSQAGGKYYNEQFF.

The chain is built from TRBV5-6 and TRBJ1-4; 8 bases are shared with TRBD1. The CDR3 spans 14 residues. Germline lookup yields CDR1 SGHDT and CDR2 YYEEEE. The trim removed 0 bases at V and 6 bases at J, leaving 1 base unmatched. The CDR3 DNA is TGTGCCAGCAGCTTGGACAGGGGGTATGAAAAACTGTTTTTT. Its translation: CASSLDRGYEKLFF.

This chain links TRBV5-1 with TRBJ2-4; 7 positions agree with TRBD1. Germline lookup yields CDR1 SGHRS and CDR2 YFSETQ. This CDR3 contains 17 residues. V lost 4 bases and J lost 6; bases outside the gene matches: 16. The CDR3 DNA reads TGCGCCAGCAGCCCATGGGGGCAGGGGGATGTGGGAAACATTCAGTACTTC. Amino acids: CASSPWGQGDVGNIQYF.

The V and J genes are TRBV6-5 and TRBJ1-2; 7 nucleotides agree with TRBD1. With V trimmed by 6 bases and J by 2 bases, 6 bases remained unmatched. CDR1 and CDR2 (germline): MNHEY, SVGAGI. The CDR3 loop spans 14 amino acids. CDR3 nucleotides: TGTGCCAGCAGCACCGGGACAGACAACTATGGCTACACCTTC. Encoded protein: CASSTGTDNYGYTF.

Here the CDR3 reads CASSPRGQGRSQETQYF. The CDR3 DNA is TGTGCCAGCAGCCCTAGAGGGCAGGGAAGGTCCCAAGAGACCCAGTACTTC. This chain joins TRBV7-8 and TRBJ2-5, with D possibly being TRBD1 or TRBD2 (5 bases each). V lost 5 bases and J lost 1, with 20 bases in between. CDR1 is SGHVS, CDR2 FQNEAQ, per germline. The CDR3 sequence is 17 residues long.

This chain uses TRBV27 with TRBJ2-7; possible D gene TRBD2, 7 bases. Germline V gene sequence: CDR1 MNHEY, CDR2 SMNVEV (reference sequence). The CDR3 length is 16 residues. Trimming removed 5 bases at V and 6 bases at J, with 23 bases between. CDR3 DNA: TGTGCCAGCAGTCGAGCGGTCGGGGGGCTCTTCCCCGAGCAGTACTTC. Translated: CASSRAVGGLFPEQYF.

The gene calls are TRBV9 and TRBJ2-1; TRBD2 aligns across 10 bases. Germline values: CDR1 SGDLS, CDR2 YYNGEE. Unmatched junction bases numbered 11, after V lost 4 bases and J lost 7 bases. The CDR3 has 16 amino acids. The CDR3 nucleotides read TGTGCCAGCAGCACGGAAGGGCTAGCGGGAGAGAATGAGCAGTTCTTC. As protein: CASSTEGLAGENEQFF.

This rearrangement joins TRBV27 to TRBJ1-5; D gene uncertain. The CDR3 totals 11 residues. Germline V gene data show CDR1 as MNHEY and CDR2 as SMNVEV (reference sequence). V shed 3 bases and J shed 9 bases, with 6 bases lying between them. The CDR3 bases are TGTGCCAGCAGTTTGTCTAGGCCCCAGCATTTT. Translating it yields CASSLSRPQHF.

V is TRBV27 and J is TRBJ2-3, with 8 nucleotides matching TRBD2. CDR3 length equals 14 residues. V trimming: 6 bases; J trimming: 4 bases; junction bases outside the gene matches: 6. In germline, CDR1 is MNHEY, CDR2 SMNVEV (reference sequence). The CDR3 region is CASSGGALADTQYF. Here the CDR3 DNA reads TGTGCCAGCAGCGGGGGGGCATTAGCAGATACGCAGTATTTT.

The chain recombines TRBV27 with TRBJ2-7; D gene ambiguous. CDR1 is MNHEY and CDR2 is SMNVEV in the germline V gene (reference sequence). Trimming pared 4 bases from V and 1 base from J, leaving 8 bases between. The CDR3 runs 13 residues. CDR3 region: CASSSQKSYEQYF. The CDR3 coding sequence is TGTGCCAGCAGTTCACAGAAGTCCTACGAGCAGTACTTC.

On this clone: A read error may explain this, as a much larger clone is one base away. Different DNA sequences within this sample yield the same CDR3. The rearrangement uses TRBV20-1 and TRBJ2-5; D unclear. There are 10 residues in the CDR3. V shed 1 base and J shed 7 bases, with 4 bases lying between them. Germline V gene data show CDR1 as DFQATT and CDR2 as SNEGSKA (reference sequence). The CDR3 DNA reads TGCAGTGCTAGAGGGGGGACCCAGTACTTC. Translation: CSARGGTQYF.

The chain has TRBV6-6 and TRBJ1-2; D gene ambiguous. From germline, CDR1 is MNHNY and CDR2 SVGAGI (reference sequence). V was trimmed by 6 bases and J by 3 bases, leaving 11 bases between them. CDR3 size: 13 residues. CDR3 amino acids: CASRDPVDYGYTF. CDR3 coding DNA: TGTGCCAGCAGGGATCCCGTTGACTATGGCTACACCTTC.

The chain is built from TRBV5-1 and TRBJ2-5; the D call may be TRBD1 or TRBD2 (6 bases each). The CDR3 totals 15 residues. Trimming took 4 bases from V and 5 from J, leaving 18 bases between them. CDR1 and CDR2 from the germline V gene are SGHRS and YFSETQ. This CDR3 is CASSPPPGAGETQYF. CDR3 sequence (DNA): TGCGCCAGCAGCCCACCTCCGGGGGCGGGGGAGACCCAGTACTTC.

The CDR3 region has the DNA TGTGCCATCAGCCCTGGACTAGCGGGAGGATTGAGCAATGAGCAGTTCTTC. Translating gives CAISPGLAGGLSNEQFF. The chain combines TRBV10-3 with TRBJ2-1, with 14 bases identical to TRBD2. The CDR3 extends over 17 amino acids. V shed 6 bases, J shed 6 bases, and the junction held 10 bases outside the gene matches. In germline, CDR1 is ENHRY, CDR2 SYGVKD.

As to this clone: Distinct nucleotide sequences in the sample also encode this CDR3. The chain links TRBV29-1 to TRBJ1-5; D perhaps matches TRBD1 (5 bases). Germline CDR1 reads SQVTM; CDR2 reads ANQGSEA. The length of the CDR3 is 12 residues. V was cut by 6 bases and J by 6 bases, with 12 bases left in between. CDR3 loop: CSVAGAGQPQHF. The CDR3 DNA is TGCAGCGTAGCTGGGGCAGGTCAGCCCCAGCATTTT.

This chain uses TRBV6-5 with TRBJ2-1, with D tentatively TRBD2 (5 bases). The CDR3 loop spans 12 amino acids. V was cut by 8 bases and J by 2 bases, with 7 bases left in between. The germline CDR1 and CDR2 sequences are MNHEY and SVGAGI. The chain's CDR3 is CASGSPYNEQFF. As DNA, the CDR3 is TGTGCCAGCGGGAGCCCCTACAATGAGCAGTTCTTC.

The chain has TRBV18 and TRBJ2-1; D ambiguous. This CDR3 contains 14 residues. CDR1 and CDR2 (germline): KGHSH, LQKENI. Trimming took off 2 bases at V and 8 bases at J, with 13 bases between the two ends. DNA of the CDR3: TGTGCCAGCTCACCAAGTGAAGCGAGGTATGAGCAGTTCTTC. It is translated as CASSPSEARYEQFF.

The J gene is TRBJ2-7, the V gene TRBV7-2; D unresolved. From germline, CDR1 is SGHTA and CDR2 FQGNSA. This CDR3 has 14 amino acids. V shed 0 bases and J shed 2 bases, with 8 bases lying between them. In nucleotides, the CDR3 is TGTGCCAGCAGCTTAGCGTTTTCGACCTACGAGCAGTACTTC. Its translation is CASSLAFSTYEQYF.

This chain uses TRBV7-2 with TRBJ2-7; 8 bases map to TRBD2. The CDR3 sequence is 14 residues long. Trimming took 3 bases from V and 5 from J; bases not matched to a gene: 6. Germline V gives CDR1 SGHTA, CDR2 FQGNSA. The CDR3 reads CASSLSGSLDEQYF. The CDR3 bases are TGTGCCAGCAGCTTGAGCGGGAGCCTCGACGAGCAGTACTTC.